This T cell receptor beta chain comes out of a study of blood T cell repertoires in COVID-19. Overall study: Acute and convalescent COVID-19 specimens originated in the United States, Italy and Spain.

The germline V gene encodes CDR1 SGHRS and CDR2 YFSETQ. This CDR3 region has 15 residues. With 4 bases removed from V and 3 bases from J, the gap between germline ends came to 14 bases. The protocol was immunoSEQ multiplex PCR, while the TCRdb copy is restricted to in-frame clones and leaves out a portion. The sample yields about 270,000 clones, 75% to 95% seen once. The genes are TRBV5-1 and TRBJ2-1; D may be TRBD2 (6 bases). Material for sequencing was peripheral blood. This receptor was obtained from a person aged 18 to 29 with COVID-19, enrolled during active disease. DNA for the CDR3: TGCGCCAGCAGCCAAACCGGGACTCTCTACAATGAGCAGTTCTTC. It specifies CASSQTGTLYNEQFF.